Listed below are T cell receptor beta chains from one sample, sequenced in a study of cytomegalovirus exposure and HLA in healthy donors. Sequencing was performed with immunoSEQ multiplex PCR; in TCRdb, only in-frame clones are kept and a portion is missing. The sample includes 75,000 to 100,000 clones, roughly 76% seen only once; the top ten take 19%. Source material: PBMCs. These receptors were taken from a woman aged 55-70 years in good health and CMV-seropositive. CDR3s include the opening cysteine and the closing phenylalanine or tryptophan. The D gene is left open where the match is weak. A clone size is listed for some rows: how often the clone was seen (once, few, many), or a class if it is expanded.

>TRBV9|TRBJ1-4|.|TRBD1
TGTGCCAGCAGCCTTAGGACAGGGTCCCGTGAAAAACTGTTTTTT
CASSLRTGSREKLFF
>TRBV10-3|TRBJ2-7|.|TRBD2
TGTGCCACAAGGACTAGCGGGAGCCCCCCGCAGTACTTC
CATRTSGSPPQYF
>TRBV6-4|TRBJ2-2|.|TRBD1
TGTGCCAGCAGTGACCGATTACGACAGGGGGCCCCCCGGGAGCTGTTTTTT
CASSDRLRQGAPRELFF
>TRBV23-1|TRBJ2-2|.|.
TGCGCCAGCAGTCACTTGGACAGCCTAACCGGGGAGCTGTTTTTT
CASSHLDSLTGELFF
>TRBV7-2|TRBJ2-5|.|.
TGTGCCAGCAGCCCTGCCTCGGCCCAGTACTTC
CASSPASAQYF
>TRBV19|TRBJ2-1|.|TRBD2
TGTGCCAGTAGCCGAGGACTAGCGGGAGGTTTCAATGAGCAGTTCTTC
CASSRGLAGGFNEQFF
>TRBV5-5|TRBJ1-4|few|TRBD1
TGTGCCAGCAGTACCGGGACAGGGGGCCAAAAACTGTTTTTT
CASSTGTGGQKLFF
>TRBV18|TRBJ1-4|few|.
TGTGCCAGCTCACCAGGCGGTGCAACTAATGAAAAACTGTTTTTT
CASSPGGATNEKLFF
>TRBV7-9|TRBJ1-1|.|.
TGTGCCAGCAGCTTGGACACAGGGAACACTGAAGCTTTCTTT
CASSLDTGNTEAFF
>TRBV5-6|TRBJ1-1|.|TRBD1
TGTGCCAGCAGCTTGCTGACAGGGAGTACTGAAGCTTTCTTT
CASSLLTGSTEAFF
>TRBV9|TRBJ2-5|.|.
TGTGCCAGCAGCGTAAACCCCTCTCTAGCGTCACAAGAGACCCAGTACTTC
CASSVNPSLASQETQYF
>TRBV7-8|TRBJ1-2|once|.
TGTGCCAGCAGCCGTCCGCCGGGGACTCTAGAGTATGGCTACACCTTC
CASSRPPGTLEYGYTF
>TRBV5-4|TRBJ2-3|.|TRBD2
TGTGCCAGCGGCCGCACTAGCGGGAGATTTGATACGCAGTATTTT
CASGRTSGRFDTQYF
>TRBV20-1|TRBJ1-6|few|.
TGCAGTGCGCAATCAGACAGGTCCCTCCACTTT
CSAQSDRSLHF
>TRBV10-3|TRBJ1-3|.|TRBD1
TGTGCCATCAGTACCGGGACAGGGGTTCGAAACACCATATATTTT
CAISTGTGVRNTIYF
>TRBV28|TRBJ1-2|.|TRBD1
TGTGCCAGCAGCCAGACCGACAGGGAGGTTTATGGCTACACCTTC
CASSQTDREVYGYTF
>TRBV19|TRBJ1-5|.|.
TGTGCCAGTAGTATAGGACACAGGGAAAATCAGCCCCAGCATTTT
CASSIGHRENQPQHF
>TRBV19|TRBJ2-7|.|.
TGTGCCAGTAGTACCGGGATAACCACAGGGGAGCAGTACTTC
CASSTGITTGEQYF
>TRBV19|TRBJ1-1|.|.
TGTGCCAGTAGTAGGCAGGGAATCACTGAAGCTTTCTTT
CASSRQGITEAFF
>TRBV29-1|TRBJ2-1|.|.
TGCAGCGTTGATGGTTCGCGGTCCTACAATGAGCAGTTCTTC
CSVDGSRSYNEQFF
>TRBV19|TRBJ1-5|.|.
TGTGCCAGTAACTCTAGGGCAGGGGCCCAGCCCCAGCATTTT
CASNSRAGAQPQHF
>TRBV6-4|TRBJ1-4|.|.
TGTGCCAGCAGTGAGCGGGGAGCGGCTAATGAAAAACTGTTTTTT
CASSERGAANEKLFF
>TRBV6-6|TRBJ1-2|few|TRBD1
TGTGCCAGCAGTCGGGACAGGGTGGACTCTGGCTACACCTTC
CASSRDRVDSGYTF
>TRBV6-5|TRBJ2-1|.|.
TGTGCCAGCAGTTACCACCGCGGGACAGCATACAATGAGCAGTTCTTC
CASSYHRGTAYNEQFF
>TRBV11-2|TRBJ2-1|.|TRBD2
TGTGCCAGCAGCTTACTAGCGGGGGGTTACAATGAGCAGTTCTTC
CASSLLAGGYNEQFF
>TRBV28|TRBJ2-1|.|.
TGTGCCAGCTGTAGGGGGGGGCGGGAAGGGCGGGGTGAGCAGTTCTTC
CASCRGGREGRGEQFF